The 26 T cell receptor beta chains below come from one sample, sequenced in a study of cytomegalovirus exposure and HLA in healthy donors. The PCR ran on 60 Vbeta and 13 Jbeta primers. Sequencing was performed with immunoSEQ multiplex PCR; in TCRdb, only in-frame clones are kept and a portion is missing. In the table there are fewer than 200,000 clones, 75% to 85% of which are singletons. Sequences were obtained from PBMCs. These receptors originate from a girl aged 2 to 9 in good health and CMV-seropositive.

This clone is a singleton in its sample. The chain uses TRBV6-4 and TRBJ1-2; D is perhaps TRBD1 (5 bases). The germline V gene has CDR1 MRHNA and CDR2 SNTAGT. CDR3 length: 12 amino acids. The V end was cut by 6 bases, the J end by 0 bases, with 5 bases between. The CDR3 nucleotides read TGTGCCAGCAGACAGGCTAACTATGGCTACACCTTC. Translated, it gives CASRQANYGYTF.

The chain uses TRBV28 and TRBJ2-1, with TRBD2 matching 11 bases. V gave up 3 bases and J gave up 9 bases; unmatched junction bases: 7. The CDR3 runs 15 residues. Per the germline V gene, CDR1 is MDHEN and CDR2 is SYDVKM. The CDR3 spells CASSFPLAGVGEQFF. CDR3 DNA sequence: TGTGCCAGCAGTTTCCCACTAGCGGGAGTGGGTGAGCAGTTCTTC.

The chain has TRBV29-1 and TRBJ1-2, with D hard to call. The germline V and J ends were trimmed by 5 bases and 2 bases, with 9 bases remaining between them. This CDR3 region has 12 residues. Germline assignment: CDR1 SQVTM and CDR2 ANQGSEA. CDR3 sequence: CSVQRPNYGYTF. In DNA, the CDR3 is TGCAGCGTTCAGCGACCAAACTATGGCTACACCTTC.

The V call is TRBV10-3, the J call TRBJ1-5; possible D gene TRBD1, 5 bases. V shed 7 bases and J shed 5 bases, with 9 bases lying between them. Germline V gene data show CDR1 as ENHRY and CDR2 as SYGVKD. The CDR3 extends over 12 amino acids. CDR3 amino acids: CAITGGDQPQHF. CDR3 sequence (DNA): TGTGCCATCACGGGGGGGGATCAGCCCCAGCATTTT.

In this sample, this clone turned up a few times. The chain employs TRBV30 and TRBJ2-7, with D tentatively TRBD1 (5 bases). V gave up 0 bases and J gave up 5 bases, with 11 bases separating them. The CDR3 loop spans 13 amino acids. The germline gives CDR1 GTSNPN, CDR2 SVGIG (reference sequence). CDR3 sequence (DNA): TGTGCCTGGAGTGTCAGTGTAGGGGACGAGCAGTACTTC. It specifies CAWSVSVGDEQYF.

The chain combines TRBV2 with TRBJ2-3; 7 bases agree with TRBD2. The CDR3 is 15 residues long. Trimming removed 5 bases from V and 0 bases from J; junction bases left unmatched: 5. Germline lookup yields CDR1 SNHLY and CDR2 FYNNEI. CDR3 sequence: CASSSSSGSTDTQYF. The CDR3 DNA sequence: TGTGCCAGCAGTTCCTCTAGCGGAAGCACAGATACGCAGTATTTT.

The rearrangement joins TRBV5-6 to TRBJ2-7; 7 bases fit TRBD2. Looked up from germline, CDR1 is SGHDT and CDR2 is YYEEEE. V dropped 1 base and J dropped 4; count of bases not matched to a gene: 11. This CDR3 has 16 residues. CDR3 bases: TGTGCCAGCAGCTTGCCCCGGGCTAGCGGAGCTTACGAGCAGTACTTC. Translating it yields CASSLPRASGAYEQYF.

As regards this clone: This sample includes further DNA sequences coding for the same CDR3. The chain links TRBV2 to TRBJ2-1; 10 bases agree with TRBD2. The germline gives CDR1 SNHLY, CDR2 FYNNEI. The CDR3 covers 15 residues. J was trimmed by 7 bases and V by 5 bases; bases with no gene match: 8. CDR3 sequence: CASSLLAGVGNEQFF. The CDR3 coding sequence is TGTGCCAGCAGTCTTCTAGCGGGAGTGGGTAATGAGCAGTTCTTC. The full variable domain, with the rest looked up from reference TRBV2 and TRBJ2-1, is EPEVTQTPSHQVTQMGQEVILRCVPISNHLYFYWYRQILGQKVEFLVSFYNNEISEKSEIFDDQFSVERPDGSNFTLKIRSTKLEDSAMYFCASSLLAGVGNEQFFGPGTRLTVL.

This CDR3 is CASSLWASRNTGELFF. The CDR3 bases are TGCGCCAGCAGCTTGTGGGCTAGCAGGAACACCGGGGAGCTGTTTTTT. This chain links TRBV5-1 with TRBJ2-2; tentative D call: TRBD2 (5 bases). In germline, CDR1 is SGHRS, CDR2 YFSETQ. Trimming took 1 base from V and 1 from J, leaving 11 bases between them. The CDR3 length is 16 residues.

V is TRBV4-1 and J is TRBJ2-5, with TRBD2 matching 15 bases. After removal of 3 bases from V and 7 bases from J, the junction contained 9 bases not matched to a gene. This CDR3 spans 17 amino acids. Germline values: CDR1 MGHRA, CDR2 YSYEKL. The CDR3 reads CASSQAGTSGRMGTQYF. DNA for the CDR3: TGCGCCAGCAGCCAGGCGGGGACTAGCGGGAGGATGGGGACCCAGTACTTC.

The chain carries TRBV30 and TRBJ1-2, with 8 nucleotides matching TRBD1. The CDR3 runs to 11 residues. Germline CDR1 GTSNPN, CDR2 SVGIG (reference sequence). The V segment lost 4 bases and the J segment 8 bases; nucleotides outside the gene matches: 3. The CDR3 protein is CAWTRDRGYTF. In DNA form, the CDR3 reads TGTGCCTGGACGAGGGACAGGGGCTACACCTTC.

The chain is built from TRBV30 and TRBJ2-5, with 8 bases aligning to TRBD1. Looked up from germline, CDR1 is GTSNPN and CDR2 is SVGIG (reference sequence). The CDR3 loop spans 12 amino acids. V shed 5 bases, J shed 5 bases, and the junction held 4 bases outside the gene matches. The CDR3 DNA follows: TGTGCCTGGGCTAACAGGGGGGAGACCCAGTACTTC. Protein sequence: CAWANRGETQYF.

V is TRBV5-1 and J is TRBJ2-7; TRBD2 agrees at 10 bases. This CDR3 region has 16 residues. V trimming: 0 bases; J trimming: 1 base; junction bases outside the gene matches: 4. CDR1 SGHRS and CDR2 YFSETQ come from the germline V gene. The CDR3 loop is CASSLAGLADSYEQYF. CDR3 sequence (DNA): TGCGCCAGCAGCTTGGCTGGACTAGCGGATTCCTACGAGCAGTACTTC.

This clone was counted a few times. The chain couples TRBV5-1 to TRBJ2-7; TRBD2 agrees at 7 bases. Germline values: CDR1 SGHRS, CDR2 YFSETQ. Germline trimming cut 0 bases from V and 5 bases from J; bases unmatched to any gene: 17. The CDR3 length is 18 residues. The CDR3 here is CASSLDRTASGRGDEQYF. CDR3 bases: TGCGCCAGCAGCTTGGATCGTACGGCTAGCGGACGGGGGGACGAGCAGTACTTC.

The gene calls are TRBV6-1 and TRBJ2-2; 7 bases agree with TRBD2. The germline V gene has CDR1 MNHNS and CDR2 SASEGT. Trimming removed 5 bases from V and 11 bases from J; junction bases left unmatched: 11. This CDR3 has 14 amino acids. CDR3 sequence (DNA): TGTGCCAGCAGTCAAGGGCGCCCGGGAGGTGAGCTGTTTTTT. Its protein is CASSQGRPGGELFF.

The chain carries TRBV27 and TRBJ2-1, with 12 nucleotides matching TRBD2. Germline CDR1 reads MNHEY; CDR2 reads SMNVEV (reference sequence). The CDR3 is 16 residues long. The J segment lost 7 bases and the V segment lost 3 bases, leaving 7 bases of the junction unmatched. CDR3 sequence reads: CASSFTTSGRGNEQFF. CDR3 sequence (DNA): TGTGCCAGCAGTTTTACGACTAGCGGGAGAGGGAATGAGCAGTTCTTC.

This chain uses TRBV5-1 with TRBJ2-2; 7 bases are a match to TRBD2. The CDR3 sequence is 15 residues long. Germline lookup yields CDR1 SGHRS and CDR2 YFSETQ. The V gene end was trimmed by 0 bases and the J gene end by 5 bases; junction bases not matched to a gene: 4. DNA of the CDR3: TGCGCCAGCAGCTTGGCGGGAGGAGGAACCGGGGAGCTGTTTTTT. It translates to CASSLAGGGTGELFF.

The chain carries TRBV9 and TRBJ2-7; 9 bases are shared with TRBD2. The CDR3 is made up of 15 amino acids. Per the germline V gene, CDR1 is SGDLS and CDR2 is YYNGEE. V lost 2 bases, J lost 3 bases, and 6 bases stayed unmatched. The chain's CDR3 is CASSVRSGSLYEQYF. CDR3 nucleotide sequence: TGTGCCAGCAGCGTCCGTAGCGGGAGCCTCTACGAGCAGTACTTC.

This chain links TRBV7-9 with TRBJ2-5, with D tentatively TRBD2 (6 bases). The V and J ends lost 4 bases and 5 bases respectively, with 20 bases between them. Germline V gives CDR1 SEHNR, CDR2 FQNEAQ (reference sequence). This CDR3 has 16 residues. The CDR3 coding sequence is TGTGCCAGCAGCTGGTGGTTGACTAGTGGTTTGGAGACCCAGTACTTC. This codes for CASSWWLTSGLETQYF.

This chain's CDR3 is CAISESVAGGNQPQHF. CDR3 nucleotides: TGTGCCATCAGTGAGTCTGTGGCGGGGGGCAATCAGCCCCAGCATTTT. The chain recombines TRBV10-3 with TRBJ1-5; maybe TRBD1 (5 bases). Germline V lookup: CDR1 ENHRY, CDR2 SYGVKD. Between the trimmed V and J ends, which lost 0 bases and 2 bases, there was a span of 11 bases. The CDR3 spans 16 residues.

As to this clone: At one end, the junction sequence differs from germline, possibly due to a read error. The V call is TRBV30, the J call TRBJ2-1, with TRBD2 identical over 7 bases. CDR3 length: 15 residues. Germline CDR1 is GTSNPN and CDR2 is SVGIG (reference sequence). CDR3 region: CAWSGTSLSYTEQFF. CDR3 in DNA: TGTGCCTGGAGTGGGACTAGTTTATCCTACACTGAGCAGTTCTTC.

This clone was recorded only once. The chain employs TRBV30 and TRBJ1-1, with TRBD1 matching 7 bases. V lost 2 bases to trimming and J lost 1 base; unmatched junction nucleotides: 7. The germline V gene encodes CDR1 GTSNPN and CDR2 SVGIG (reference sequence). The length of the CDR3 is 15 residues. CDR3 protein: CAWSFTRTGNTEAFF. The CDR3 DNA sequence: TGTGCCTGGAGTTTCACCCGGACAGGGAACACTGAAGCTTTCTTT.

This clone showed up just a few times. CDR3 sequence reads: CASSWTGMNTEAFF. As DNA, the CDR3 is TGTGCCAGCAGTTGGACGGGGATGAACACTGAAGCTTTCTTT. The V gene is TRBV27, the J gene TRBJ1-1; D unresolved. Germline lookup yields CDR1 MNHEY and CDR2 SMNVEV (reference sequence). With 4 bases removed from V and 0 bases from J, the gap between germline ends came to 9 bases. This CDR3 is 14 amino acids long.

The rearrangement links TRBV5-4 to TRBJ2-1, with TRBD1 matching 7 bases. Germline lookup yields CDR1 SGHNT and CDR2 YYREEE (reference sequence). This CDR3 has 15 amino acids. V dropped 4 bases and J dropped 2; count of bases not matched to a gene: 6. DNA for the CDR3: TGTGCCAGCAGCGAGGAAGGACAGGCCTACAATGAGCAGTTCTTC. Translating it yields CASSEEGQAYNEQFF.

The CDR3 region is CASSLRGLRNTGELFF. The CDR3 DNA follows: TGCGCCAGCAGCTTGAGAGGTCTCCGAAACACCGGGGAGCTGTTTTTT. The J gene is TRBJ2-2, the V gene TRBV5-1; the D is unclear. V dropped 1 base and J dropped 2 bases, with 12 bases sitting between them. The germline V gene has CDR1 SGHRS and CDR2 YFSETQ. The CDR3 covers 16 residues.

The chain is built from TRBV30 and TRBJ2-3; 9 bases fit TRBD1. The ends lost 3 bases at V and 4 bases at J; junction bases unmatched: 17. Germline CDR1 and CDR2: GTSNPN and SVGIG (reference sequence). The CDR3 spans 18 residues. The CDR3 bases are TGTGCCTGGAGGGCCCGGGACAGGGAGCCACACACACCAGATACGCAGTATTTT. Translated: CAWRARDREPHTPDTQYF. Looking up the rest from reference TRBV30 and TRBJ2-3 gives the full variable domain: SQTIHQWPATLVQPVGSPLSLECTVEGTSNPNLYWYRQAAGRGLQLLFYSVGIGQISSEVPQNLSASRPQDRQFILSSKKLLLSDSGFYLCAWRARDREPHTPDTQYFGPGTRLTVL.